This TCR beta chain stems from a study of PD-1 blockade in classical Hodgkin lymphoma. Germline lookup yields CDR1 SEHNR and CDR2 FQNEAQ (reference sequence). The CDR3 sequence is 14 residues long. Deletions cut 1 base from V and 3 bases from J, with 7 bases between. Findings and limits, study-wide: Patients with an early start, nivolumab under 1 year after ASCT, were excluded.

Each patient relapsed following autologous stem cell transplantation, and prior brentuximab vedotin exposure differed. A note on this clone: Its target is not known.

Assay: immunoSEQ multiplex PCR; the TCRdb copy retains only in-frame clones and omits some. Among around 14,000 clones listed, 75% to 85% were seen once. Sequenced here: peripheral blood mononuclear cells (PBMCs), sampled before the second cycle of nivolumab. The source is a human donor with classical Hodgkin lymphoma. The genes are TRBV7-9 and TRBJ1-5, with D unclear. CDR3: CASSLGSNNQPQHF. For the CDR3, the DNA is TGTGCCAGCAGCTTAGGCAGCAACAATCAGCCCCAGCATTTT. The variable domain in full, with the rest retrieved from reference TRBV7-9 and TRBJ1-5, is DTGVSQNPRHKITKRGQNVTFRCDPISEHNRLYWYRQTLGQGPEFLTYFQNEAQLEKSRLLSDRFSAERPKGSFSTLEIQRTEQGDSAMYLCASSLGSNNQPQHFGDGTRLSIL.